A single sample gave rise to the 2 T cell receptor beta chains below, sequenced in a study of T cells after yellow fever vaccination. From the 5' RACE reads, TCRdb called clonotypes with MiXCR, one entry per CDR3 protein. The table lists hundreds of thousands of distinct CDR3 sequences, roughly an eighth of them singletons. The sequencing here drew on PBMCs, taken on the day of the yellow fever booster vaccination. Receptor source: a man aged 30-40 years who received the YFV17D yellow fever vaccine.

This clonotype was counted once. The rearrangement joins TRBV6-4 to TRBJ2-1; the match to TRBD1 covers 8 bases. This CDR3 spans 15 amino acids. Germline V gene lookup returns CDR1 MRHNA and CDR2 SNTAGT. Trimming at V came to 7 bases and at J to 1 base, leaving 6 bases not matched to a gene. DNA of the CDR3: TGTGCCAGCATTCCTGGACAGGGATCCTACAATGAGCAGTTCTTC. It encodes CASIPGQGSYNEQFF.

This clonotype was picked up many times. V is TRBV5-1 and J is TRBJ2-1, with D tentatively TRBD1 (6 bases). This CDR3 is built from 14 residues. Germline CDR1 SGHRS, CDR2 YFSETQ. Trimming removed 5 bases from V and 3 bases from J, with 12 bases in between. The CDR3 region is CASSRQGNYNEQFF. The DNA for the CDR3 is TGCGCCAGCAGTCGGCAGGGGAACTACAATGAGCAGTTCTTC.